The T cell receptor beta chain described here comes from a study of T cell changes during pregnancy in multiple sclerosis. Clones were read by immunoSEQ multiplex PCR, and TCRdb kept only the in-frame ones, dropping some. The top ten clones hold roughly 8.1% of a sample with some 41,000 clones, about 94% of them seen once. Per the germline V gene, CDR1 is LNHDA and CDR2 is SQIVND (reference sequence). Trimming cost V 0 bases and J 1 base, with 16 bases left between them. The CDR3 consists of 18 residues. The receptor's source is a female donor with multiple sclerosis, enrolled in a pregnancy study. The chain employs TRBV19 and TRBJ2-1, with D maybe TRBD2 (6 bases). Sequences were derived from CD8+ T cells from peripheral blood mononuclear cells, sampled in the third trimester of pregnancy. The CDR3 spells CASSIDSSGVPSYNEQFF. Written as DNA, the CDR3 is TGTGCCAGTAGTATAGACTCCTCGGGAGTCCCATCCTACAATGAGCAGTTCTTC.